This is a list of T cell receptor beta chains from one sample in a study of CD8 T cells in ankylosing spondylitis. TCRdb reanalysed the 5' RACE reads using MiXCR and keeps one entry per CDR3 protein. The table shows around 230,000 distinct CDR3 sequences, with approximately 9% occurring only once. Input material: blood, either unsorted or a sorted T cell fraction (not recorded which). These receptors were collected from a male donor with ankylosing spondylitis or in good health (not recorded which). The CDR3 runs from the conserved cysteine through the conserved F or W. Each record gives: D gene, V gene, clone size, J gene, CDR3 protein, CDR3 DNA. D genes are given only for firm matches. Where a row states a size, it is once, few, many or the class of an expanded clone; other rows omit it.

>NA|TRBV6-5|NA|TRBJ2-7
CASSYRAYPNQQYF
TGTGCCAGCAGTTACCGGGCTTACCCTAACCAGCAGTACTTC
>TRBD2|TRBV27|many|TRBJ2-7
CASSIGLAATYEQYF
TGTGCCAGCAGTATCGGACTAGCGGCCACCTACGAGCAGTACTTC
>NA|TRBV9|many|TRBJ2-5
CASSSNPTDRETQYF
TGTGCCAGCAGCAGTAACCCGACGGACCGAGAGACCCAGTACTTC
>NA|TRBV12-3/TRBV12-4|many|TRBJ2-5
CASSARDGKETQYF
TGTGCCAGCAGTGCCCGGGACGGTAAAGAGACCCAGTACTTC
>NA|TRBV20-1|many|TRBJ1-4
CSAKARFNEKLFF
TGCAGTGCCAAGGCCAGATTTAATGAAAAACTGTTTTTT
>NA|TRBV5-1|many|TRBJ1-2
CASSPDSNYGYTF
TGTGCCAGCAGCCCGGACAGTAACTATGGCTACACCTTC
>NA|TRBV9|many|TRBJ2-3
CASSPQADTQYF
TGTGCCAGCAGCCCTCAAGCGGATACGCAGTATTTT
>NA|TRBV5-1|many|TRBJ1-5
CASSLESPKGNQPQHF
TGCGCCAGCAGCTTGGAAAGCCCGAAGGGCAATCAGCCCCAGCATTTT
>TRBD1|TRBV20-1|few|TRBJ1-1
CSARVGTGDTEAFF
TGCAGTGCTAGAGTAGGGACAGGGGACACTGAAGCTTTCTTT
>NA|TRBV7-2|many|TRBJ1-6
CASSFFGRGDSPLHF
TGTGCCAGCAGCTTTTTTGGCAGGGGAGATTCACCCCTCCACTTT
>TRBD1|TRBV20-1|many|TRBJ2-1
CSAFYRGEQFF
TGCAGTGCGTTCTACAGGGGTGAGCAGTTCTTC
>TRBD1|TRBV20-1|many|TRBJ2-7
CSATADRGEQYF
TGCAGTGCTACCGCTGACAGGGGCGAGCAGTACTTC
>NA|TRBV20-1|many|TRBJ1-3
CSARTVISGNTIYF
TGCAGTGCAAGGACAGTCATCTCTGGAAACACCATATATTTT
>NA|TRBV18|many|TRBJ2-7
CASSPPDLKNQQYF
TGTGCCAGCTCACCACCGGACCTAAAAAACCAGCAGTACTTC
>NA|TRBV4-3|few|TRBJ1-1
CASSQVRAGNTEAFF
TGCGCCAGCAGCCAAGTTCGCGCAGGGAACACTGAAGCTTTCTTT
>TRBD2|TRBV4-1|many|TRBJ2-5
CASSLELSGLAALGAQYF
TGCGCCAGCAGCCTCGAGTTGAGTGGACTAGCGGCTCTGGGGGCCCAGTACTTC
>NA|TRBV6-6|many|TRBJ2-3
CASTPTGTDTQYF
TGTGCCAGCACCCCGACAGGAACAGATACGCAGTATTTT
>NA|TRBV27|many|TRBJ1-2
CASSSQGLGYGYTF
TGTGCCAGCAGTTCGCAGGGATTGGGCTATGGCTACACCTTC
>NA|TRBV5-6|NA|TRBJ2-3
CASSFGRTRTDTQYF
TGTGCCAGCAGCTTCGGCAGAACCCGCACAGATACGCAGTATTTT
>NA|TRBV7-2|once|TRBJ2-5
CASSSPGASQETQYF
TGTGCCAGCAGCTCCCCGGGGGCTAGTCAAGAGACCCAGTACTTC
>NA|TRBV29-1|NA|TRBJ1-1
CSARQTPNTEAFF
TGCAGCGCCCGACAGACCCCGAACACTGAAGCTTTCTTT
>NA|TRBV19|many|TRBJ1-5
CASSPGTLGGQPQHF
TGTGCCAGTAGTCCCGGGACTTTGGGGGGGCAGCCCCAGCATTTT
>TRBD2|TRBV7-2|many|TRBJ2-7
CASSFIAGGQRLYEQYF
TGTGCCAGCAGCTTCATAGCGGGGGGGCAGAGACTCTACGAGCAGTACTTC
>NA|TRBV30|few|TRBJ1-6
CAWSVITGGNSPLHF
TGTGCCTGGAGTGTAATTACAGGAGGTAATTCACCCCTCCACTTT